This entry describes one TCR beta chain. It has no known antigen specificity. The library came from the immunoSEQ multiplex PCR assay. A mixture of 60 forward primers for TCR Vbeta segments and 13 reverse primers for TCR Jbeta segments was used in the multiplex PCR. Amplification of the CDR3 region of rearranged TCR beta genes was performed with a multiplex PCR assay on genomic DNA. Amplified TCR beta libraries were sequenced as 87-base-pair reads on the Illumina HiSeq System. The original pipeline was this. A later analysis counted tens of millions of unique TCR beta chains across the 500 to 850 repertoires, and about 10 million of these chains were shared by at least two donors. A nearest-neighbor algorithm error-corrected the raw reads and collapsed the reads into unique sequences, merging closely related sequences to remove PCR and sequencing errors. Alignment of CDR3 sequences to IMGT reference sequences was used to assign V, D and J gene segments. For a sequence to be retained, at least a six-nucleotide match to both a V gene segment and a J gene segment was required. A rearrangement was called productive if the CDR3 had no stop codons and remained in frame with V and J, and every other rearrangement was called non-productive. CDR3 was defined by IMGT convention, running from the second conserved V-encoded cysteine to the conserved J-encoded phenylalanine. The earlier analysis of some 540 of the donors excluded any sequence lacking an unambiguous match to a single V gene segment. In an earlier analysis of several hundred of the donors, a V segment was called functional when productive rearrangements were above 56.7%, and segregating when the standard deviation between donors exceeded 5%. To diagnose cytomegalovirus status from the catalog of TCR beta chain sequences, a statistical classification framework was built. In a later analysis, TCR nucleotide sequences were compared against IMGT/GENE-DB human TR gene sequences so that V and J genes could be assigned. A later analysis assigned CDR3 sequences and most-parsimonious VDJ recombination scenarios with the TCRdist pipeline. In a later analysis, each TCR beta chain was defined by its CDR3 amino acid sequence together with its V-gene family, and reads lacking a unique V-gene family were excluded. In a later analysis, some 600 highly shared, low-generation-probability nucleotide sequences were removed to address suspected cross-contamination and a sequencing artifact. In a later analysis, a clonal expansion index for each public chain was calculated from normalized within-repertoire ranks of inferred template counts. Generation probabilities in a later analysis came from a VDJ recombination model fitted to out-of-frame rearrangements, and those results were checked against IGoR. A later analysis scored TCR-TCR, TCR-HLA and TCR-CMV co-occurrence with hypergeometric tests, applying a repertoire-size bias correction to TCR pairs. A later analysis estimated false discovery rates by permuting HLA or CMV assignments 20 times. In a later analysis, co-occurring TCRs were grouped using DBSCAN, with TCRdist sequence similarity added in when clustering inside HLA-allele-positive subsets. Repertoires with fewer than 30,000 or more than 120,000 public chains were left out of co-occurrence clustering, as were five repertoires with anomalous nucleotide sharing. Drawn from immuneACCESS, this table holds only the in-frame rearrangements with V and J called that TCRdb kept. Clones are partly lost; checked studies trace under half to an unresolved V gene and leave the rest unexplained. V, J and clone size reflect that table, while D and trimming were determined from the DNA. The record for this sample contains about 210,000 clones. The ten top clones hold more than 0.75% of the sample.

In total, 500 to 700 healthy bone marrow donors made up the cohort. At the time of sampling, all cohort members were nominally healthy, though unrecorded immune exposures were likely present. The donor was CMV seropositive and belonged to the group of 250 to 300 seropositive cohort members. A peripheral blood sample was provided by each donor, and peripheral blood mononuclear cells were used for TCR beta sequencing. Genomic DNA extraction from the blood cell samples was performed with the Qiagen DNeasy Blood Extraction Kit. V is pruned by 4 bases and J by 4 bases, leaving 6 bases of the junction without a gene match. The CDR3 contains 15 residues, cysteine and phenylalanine counted. Only the CDR3 DNA is retained, 45 bases long and in frame from the first base. The germline V gene gives CDR1 as ENHRY and CDR2 as SYGVKD. This entry comes from a study of cytomegalovirus exposure and HLA in healthy donors (dated by TCRdb to 2016 to 2017). For context, the study as a whole: In an earlier analysis of several hundred of the donors, 250 to 300 Gb of sequence data and 117 million unique TCR beta sequences from some 170 million T cells were reported. Roughly 300 gigabases of sequencing data and 70 million to 95 million unique TCR sequences made up an early release that covered several hundred HLA-typed donors. The genetic ancestry cluster associated with self-reported Caucasian donors included approximately 85% of the approximately 400 genotyped donors. The aim of the study was to test whether cataloging public T cell receptors could identify signatures of past pathogen exposure. Using immunosequencing, the study profiled T cell repertoires from about 610 subjects and related those repertoires to cytomegalovirus serostatus. Along with the approximately 700-subject first cohort, a separate validation cohort of approximately 110 different subjects was used. To predict cytomegalovirus infection status, the study combined high-throughput TCR immunosequencing, statistical association of individual TCRs with disease status, and machine learning. A later analysis re-analyzed previously published TCR beta repertoires from 666 donors and added high-resolution HLA genotyping to study TCR occurrence patterns. Rather than using new phenotypic data, the later analysis identified candidate immune exposures from TCR beta sequences and from how often those sequences occurred across donors. An earlier analysis of approximately 640 of the donors applied high-throughput TCR beta sequencing to assess whether each TCR beta V gene segment acted as functional or pseudogenic. Alongside the repertoire data, information on donor age, sex, ethnicity and CMV serostatus was compiled. A later genetic analysis took genome-wide SNP genotypes for about three fifths of the roughly 700 donors and used that subset as a discovery cohort. All discovery cohort repertoires had been generated using a single sequencing platform. Class I and class II HLA loci were covered by the typing at four-digit resolution. The number of typed donors differed by locus: roughly 629-630 for A, B, C, DRB1 and DQB1; 522 for DQA1; around 610 for DPA1; and approximately 450 for DPB1. Several DR-DQ haplotypes were handled as single units for association and clustering, since linkage in the cohort was strong. Across about 370 genotyped donors of the cohort, an average of approximately 240,000 unique TCR beta nucleotide sequences per donor were sequenced, and 15% to 20% of those sequences were non-productive.

What the work shows at the level of the full study, not this receptor alone: A further reported finding was that TCR beta sequences accurately predicted the HLA-A and HLA-B alleles for most subjects in the first cohort. In a later analysis, HLA-associated TCR beta chains showed more clonal expansion and lower generation probabilities than non-associated chains that were equally common. Assigning TCR associations to individual alleles was difficult when HLA alleles, especially DR and DQ, strongly co-occurred. V-gene and J-gene trimming of TCR beta chains was associated with a missense DCLRE1C variant in a later genetic analysis, and the association was replicated in an independent cohort. In a later analysis, TCR association rates were found to vary across HLA loci, with the most associated TCRs seen for DRB1 alleles and the fewest for HLA-C alleles. In vitro tests confirmed that three of the cytomegalovirus-associated TCR beta chains recognize cytomegalovirus antigens. An earlier analysis of around 500 of the donors showed that most TCR beta V segments appeared in productive rearrangements either about 87% or about 30% of the time, which broadly matched IMGT annotations. Because HLA typing was unavailable for some donors at each locus, only the typed subset was used in association tests. A group of highly shared sequence variants was considered likely to be a technical artifact of the sequencing pipeline. The study gave a list of some 150 TCR beta chains associated with cytomegalovirus. In a later analysis, most CMV-associated TCR beta chains were found to appear HLA-restricted, with HLA associations seemingly driven largely by CMV exposure. Some IMGT-functional V segments, including TRBV6-2 and TRBV6-3, could not be told apart with the 87-base-pair reads, so those segments were excluded. Cytomegalovirus status was reported to be diagnosed by the classifier with high specificity and sensitivity in both the original and validation cohorts. A later analysis associated about 16,000 TCR beta sequences with specific HLA alleles at a false discovery rate of 0.05. According to a later genetic analysis, donors in an Asian-associated ancestry cluster had fewer N-insertions in productive TCRs than the approximately 630-donor mean. Most TCR sequences were observed very rarely across donors, whereas some public TCRs were present in many individuals. Several of the top co-occurrence clusters appeared to be linked to parvovirus B19, influenza, CMV and Epstein-Barr virus, according to a later analysis. Sequencing depth was assumed to be roughly uniform across donors in the presence/absence analyses, though that assumption may not hold. CMV serostatus was the only immune exposure information available for the cohort. Because counts were too low, seventeen rarely observed V segments, including chromosome 9 orphons, were left out of the earlier analysis of 587 of the donors. Correlated functional status among segregating V segments might reflect linkage disequilibrium, but an unknown experimental factor could not be ruled out. It was suggested by the authors that the approach could potentially be generalized to other disease states and immunological phenotypes. This cohort had only TCR beta chains sequenced, and the lack of alpha or paired-chain data limited which features could be detected.

Input material: PBMCs. The chain is made from TRBV10-3 and TRBJ1-4, and TRBD1 matches 7 of the central bases. The receptor's source is a woman aged 25 to 39 in good health and CMV-seropositive. The bases read TGTGCCATCAGTGGCCGACAGGGCCTTAATGAAAAACTGTTTTTT. Translated, it gives CAISGRQGLNEKLFF.